A selection of T cell receptor beta chains follows, all from one sample in a study of T cell responses to AZD1222 COVID-19 vaccine. TCRdb's table, derived via immunoSEQ multiplex PCR, lists solely in-frame clones and lacks some. The repertoire holds tens of thousands of clones, with approximately 90% as singletons. Here the sequenced sample was peripheral blood, taken 28 days after the second AZD1222 dose. The receptor source for this set is an adult who received the AZD1222 COVID-19 vaccine. Each CDR3 is given without its conserved first and last residue.

V gene	CDR3 protein
TRBV27	ASSPTPYLNEKLF
TRBV3-1/TRBV3-2	ASSHTGAAGT
TRBV5-1	ASSSPYQETQY
TRBV5-1	ASSFGAAHYEQY
TRBV6-1	ASSEDPDRNEQF
TRBV7-2	ASSRRDSSYEQY
TRBV19	ASSAGQPSNYGYT
TRBV11-2	ASSLGLAGAGELF
TRBV7-8	ASSPAGPAMNTEAF
TRBV6-6	ASVDGTDTQY
TRBV2	ASSGVDTLSYEQY
TRBV7-2	ASSSRTGNQPQH
TRBV6-5	ASSYDRQGAQEQY
TRBV9	ASSVGAGAGDTQY
TRBV28	ASRPTGGFYEQY
TRBV25-1	ASSEGGGRDTQY
TRBV30	AWSRGDTEAF
TRBV6-5	ASTGDNGFEQY